This T cell receptor beta chain came from a study of tumor and adjacent non-tumor tissue in lung cancer. The CDR3 contains 12 residues. CDR1 is WNHNN and CDR2 is SYGVQD in the germline V gene (reference sequence). The template was RNA from unsorted bulk tissue. Between August and November 2014, newly diagnosed, chemotherapy-naive lung cancer patients underwent thoracic surgery in China. Three rounds of nested PCR, following a modified ARM-PCR protocol, produced the TCRbeta library. TCRdb passed the multiplex PCR reads through MiXCR, listing each CDR3 protein once. Of approximately 120,000 distinct CDR3 sequences listed, 60% to 80% were seen once; the top ten hold 37%.

Source material: lung tumor tissue. This rearrangement joins TRBV10-1 to TRBJ1-5; D ambiguous. The DNA end lines up better with TRBJ2-3; the J call may be wrong. The receptor comes from a woman aged 55-69 years with non-small cell lung cancer. The CDR3 DNA reads TGCGCCAGCAGCTTATTAGTCCAGCCCCAGTATTTT. This translates into CASSLLVQPQYF.